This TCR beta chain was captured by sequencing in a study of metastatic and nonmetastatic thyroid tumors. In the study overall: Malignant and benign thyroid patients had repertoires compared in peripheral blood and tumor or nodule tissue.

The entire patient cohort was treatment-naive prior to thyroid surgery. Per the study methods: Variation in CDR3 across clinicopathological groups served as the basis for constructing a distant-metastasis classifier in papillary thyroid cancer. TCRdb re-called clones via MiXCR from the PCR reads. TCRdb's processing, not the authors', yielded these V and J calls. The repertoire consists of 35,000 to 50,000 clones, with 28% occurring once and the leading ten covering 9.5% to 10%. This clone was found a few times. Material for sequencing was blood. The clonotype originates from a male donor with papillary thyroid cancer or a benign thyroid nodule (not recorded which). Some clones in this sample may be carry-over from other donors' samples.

CDR3 DNA sequence: TGTGCCAGCAGTTTATCGTTCGCTAGCGGGAGGGCCCGCAATGAGCAGTTCTTC. Translated: CASSLSFASGRARNEQFF. J is TRBJ2-1 and V is TRBV27, with 12 bases identical to TRBD2. The CDR3 runs to 18 residues. Per germline, CDR1 MNHEY and CDR2 SMNVEV (reference sequence). V lost 0 bases and J lost 6; bases outside the gene matches: 9.